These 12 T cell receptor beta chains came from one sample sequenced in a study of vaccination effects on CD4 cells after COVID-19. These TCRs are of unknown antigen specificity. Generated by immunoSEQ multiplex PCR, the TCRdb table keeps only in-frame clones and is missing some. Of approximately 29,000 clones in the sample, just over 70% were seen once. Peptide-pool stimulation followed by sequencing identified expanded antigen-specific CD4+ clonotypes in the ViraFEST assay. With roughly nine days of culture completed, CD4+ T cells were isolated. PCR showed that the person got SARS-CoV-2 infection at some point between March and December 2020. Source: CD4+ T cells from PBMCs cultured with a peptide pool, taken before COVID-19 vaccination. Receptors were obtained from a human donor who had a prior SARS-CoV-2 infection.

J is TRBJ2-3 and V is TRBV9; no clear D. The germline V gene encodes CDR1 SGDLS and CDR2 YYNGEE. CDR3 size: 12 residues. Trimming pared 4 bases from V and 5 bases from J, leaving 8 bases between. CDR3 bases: TGTGCCAGCAGCCTCCAGCAAGATACGCAGTATTTT. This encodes CASSLQQDTQYF.

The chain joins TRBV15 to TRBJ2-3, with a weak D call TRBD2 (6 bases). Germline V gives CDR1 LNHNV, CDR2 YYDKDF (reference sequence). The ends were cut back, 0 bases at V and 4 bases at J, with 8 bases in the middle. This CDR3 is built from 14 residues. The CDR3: CATSRDWGADTQYF. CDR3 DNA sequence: TGTGCCACCAGCAGAGACTGGGGGGCAGATACGCAGTATTTT.

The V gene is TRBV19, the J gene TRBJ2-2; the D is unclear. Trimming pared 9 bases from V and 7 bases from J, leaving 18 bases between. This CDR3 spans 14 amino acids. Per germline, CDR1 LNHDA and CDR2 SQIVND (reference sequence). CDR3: CASKRWTADGELFF. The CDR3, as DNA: TGTGCCAGCAAACGGTGGACGGCCGACGGGGAGCTGTTTTTT.

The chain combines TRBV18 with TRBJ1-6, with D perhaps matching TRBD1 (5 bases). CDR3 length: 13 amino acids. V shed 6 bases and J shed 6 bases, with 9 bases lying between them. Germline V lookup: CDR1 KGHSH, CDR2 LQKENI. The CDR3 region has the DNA TGTGCCAGCTCCGCAGACAGTAATTCACCCCTCCACTTT. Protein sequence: CASSADSNSPLHF.

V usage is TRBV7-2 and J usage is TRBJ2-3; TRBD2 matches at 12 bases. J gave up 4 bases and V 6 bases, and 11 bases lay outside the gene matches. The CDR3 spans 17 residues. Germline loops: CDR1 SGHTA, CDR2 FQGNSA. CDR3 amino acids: CASRRTSGNTGADTQYF. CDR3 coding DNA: TGTGCCAGCAGGAGGACTAGCGGGAACACCGGAGCAGATACGCAGTATTTT.

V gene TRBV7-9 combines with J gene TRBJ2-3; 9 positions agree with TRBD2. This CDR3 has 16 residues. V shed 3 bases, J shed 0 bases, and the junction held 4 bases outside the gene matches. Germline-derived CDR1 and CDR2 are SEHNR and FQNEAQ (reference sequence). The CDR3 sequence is CASSLLAGSSTDTQYF. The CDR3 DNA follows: TGTGCCAGCAGCTTGCTAGCGGGGAGCAGCACAGATACGCAGTATTTT.

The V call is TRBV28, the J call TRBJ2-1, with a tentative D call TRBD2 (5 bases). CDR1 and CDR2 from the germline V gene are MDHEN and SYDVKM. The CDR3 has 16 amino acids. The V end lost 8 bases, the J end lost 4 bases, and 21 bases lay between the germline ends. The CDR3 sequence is CASGQVQRSSYNEQFF. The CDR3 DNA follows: TGTGCCAGCGGTCAGGTTCAGCGGTCGAGTTACAATGAGCAGTTCTTC.

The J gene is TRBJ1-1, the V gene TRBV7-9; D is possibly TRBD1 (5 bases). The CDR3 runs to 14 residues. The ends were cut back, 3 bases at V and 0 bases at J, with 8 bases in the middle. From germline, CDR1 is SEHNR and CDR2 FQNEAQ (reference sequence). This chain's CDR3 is CASSFKGMNTEAFF. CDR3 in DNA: TGTGCCAGCAGCTTTAAGGGGATGAACACTGAAGCTTTCTTT.

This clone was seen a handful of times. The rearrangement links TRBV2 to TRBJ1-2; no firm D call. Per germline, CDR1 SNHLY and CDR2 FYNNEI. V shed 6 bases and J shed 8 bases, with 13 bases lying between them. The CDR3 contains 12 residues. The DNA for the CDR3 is TGTGCCAGCAGGTGGCAGATGGAGGGCTACACCTTC. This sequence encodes CASRWQMEGYTF.

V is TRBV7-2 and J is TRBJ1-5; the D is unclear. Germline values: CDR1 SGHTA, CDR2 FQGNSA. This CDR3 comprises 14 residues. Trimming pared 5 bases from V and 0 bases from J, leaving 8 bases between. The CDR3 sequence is CASSPTNSNQPQHF. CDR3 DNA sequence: TGTGCCAGCAGCCCAACAAATAGCAATCAGCCCCAGCATTTT.

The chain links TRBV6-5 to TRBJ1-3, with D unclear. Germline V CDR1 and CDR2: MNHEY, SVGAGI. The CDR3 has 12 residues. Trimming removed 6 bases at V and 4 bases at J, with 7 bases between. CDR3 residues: CASRGSGNTIYF. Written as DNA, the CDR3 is TGTGCCAGCAGAGGATCCGGAAACACCATATATTTT.

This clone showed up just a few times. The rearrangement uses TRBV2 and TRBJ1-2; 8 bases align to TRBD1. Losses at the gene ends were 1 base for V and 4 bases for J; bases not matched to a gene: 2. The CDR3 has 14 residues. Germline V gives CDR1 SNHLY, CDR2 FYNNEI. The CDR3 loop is CASSEGTGPYGYTF. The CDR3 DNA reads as TGTGCCAGCAGTGAAGGGACAGGGCCCTATGGCTACACCTTC.